A selection of T cell receptor beta chains follows, all from one sample in a study of OX40 agonist ivuxolimab in advanced cancers. Some clones are missing from TCRdb's copy, which holds only in-frame ones; the method was immunoSEQ multiplex PCR. The sample holds roughly 70,000 clones, approximately 86% seen once. The material was CD4+ or CD8+ T cells sorted from blood, obtained in a trial of the OX40 agonist ivuxolimab. Receptors originate from an adult with an advanced solid tumor such as melanoma, head and neck, liver or kidney cancer. The CDR3 runs from the conserved cysteine through the conserved F or W. The D gene is left open where the match is weak. Some rows mark clone size as missing; the rest say once, few, many or name a class of expanded clone.

>NA|TRBJ2-7|TRBV7-3|NA
CASSLDDTPGREQYF
TGTGCCAGCAGCTTGGATGACACCCCCGGTCGCGAGCAGTACTTC
>NA|TRBJ2-1|TRBV19|few
CASSGAAAEEQFF
TGTGCCAGTAGTGGGGCGGCCGCCGAGGAGCAGTTCTTC
>TRBD1|TRBJ1-4|TRBV6-1|NA
CASSVLGTGLEKLFF
TGTGCCAGCAGTGTTTTGGGGACAGGGCTGGAAAAACTGTTTTTT
>NA|TRBJ2-4|TRBV2|NA
CASSARLAKNIQYF
TGTGCCAGCAGTGCTCGGTTGGCCAAAAACATTCAGTACTTC
>TRBD1|TRBJ2-7|TRBV6-5|NA
CASSYSDRGSYEQYF
TGTGCCAGCAGTTACTCTGACAGGGGATCCTACGAGCAGTACTTC
>NA|TRBJ2-2|TRBV7-9|NA
CASSLAQAGATGELFF
TGTGCCAGCAGCTTAGCGCAGGCCGGGGCCACCGGGGAGCTGTTTTTT
>NA|TRBJ2-6|TRBV5-6|NA
CASSLAGAGANVLTF
TGTGCCAGCAGCTTGGCGGGGGCTGGGGCCAACGTCCTGACTTTC
>NA|TRBJ1-3|TRBV4-3|NA
CASRLTVHSGNTIYF
TGCGCCAGCAGACTTACAGTTCACTCTGGAAACACCATATATTTT
>TRBD2|TRBJ2-5|TRBV6-5|NA
CASRGTSGVWETQYF
TGTGCCAGCAGAGGGACTAGCGGTGTGTGGGAGACCCAGTACTTC
>TRBD2|TRBJ2-1|TRBV7-3|NA
CASSLGLAEVQFF
TGTGCCAGCAGCCTAGGACTAGCAGAGGTGCAGTTCTTC
>NA|TRBJ2-6|TRBV6-1|NA
CASSEQGGGSGANVLTF
TGTGCCAGCAGTGAGCAGGGGGGAGGTTCTGGGGCCAACGTCCTGACTTTC
>NA|TRBJ2-3|TRBV6-1|NA
CASSLQGVGTDTQYF
TGTGCCAGCAGTTTACAGGGAGTAGGCACAGATACGCAGTATTTT
>NA|TRBJ2-7|TRBV30|NA
CAWNRDSYEQYF
TGTGCCTGGAATAGGGACTCCTACGAGCAGTACTTC
>NA|TRBJ1-1|TRBV28|NA
CASSGGGTVNTEAFF
TGTGCCAGCAGTGGCGGGGGTACCGTGAACACTGAAGCTTTCTTT
>NA|TRBJ1-5|TRBV6-6|few
CASRRDKEPQHF
TGTGCCAGCAGGCGGGATAAGGAGCCCCAGCATTTT
>NA|TRBJ2-6|TRBV14|NA
CASSRGLSNVLTF
TGTGCCAGCAGCCGAGGACTTTCCAACGTCCTGACTTTC
>NA|TRBJ2-7|TRBV7-9|NA
CASSPPGQSNEQYF
TGTGCCAGCAGCCCGCCGGGACAATCTAACGAGCAGTACTTC
>TRBD1|TRBJ1-2|TRBV18|NA
CASSSGQANYGYTF
TGTGCCAGCTCATCGGGACAGGCTAACTATGGCTACACCTTC
>NA|TRBJ1-1|TRBV18|NA
CASSPAWSRTEAFF
TGTGCCAGCTCACCCGCCTGGAGTCGGACTGAAGCTTTCTTT
>NA|TRBJ2-5|TRBV6-6|NA
CASSYESGETQYF
TGTGCCAGCAGTTACGAATCAGGAGAGACCCAGTACTTC
>NA|TRBJ2-7|TRBV11-2|NA
CASSLVHGGPSYEQYF
TGTGCCAGCAGCTTAGTCCACGGAGGGCCCTCCTACGAGCAGTACTTC
>NA|TRBJ1-1|TRBV7-3|few
CASSLTGNTEAFF
TGTGCCAGCAGCTTAACAGGGAACACTGAAGCTTTCTTT
>NA|TRBJ2-2|TRBV6-1|NA
CASRRDLSTGELFF
TGTGCCAGCCGCAGGGATCTGAGCACCGGGGAGCTGTTTTTT
>TRBD2|TRBJ2-5|TRBV29-1|NA
CGGGTVPRETQYF
TGCGGGGGGGGGACGGTTCCAAGAGAGACCCAGTACTTC
>TRBD2|TRBJ2-3|TRBV18|few
CASSPASGRAGTDTQYF
TGTGCCAGCTCACCCGCTAGCGGGAGGGCCGGGACAGATACGCAGTATTTT
>NA|TRBJ1-1|TRBV7-9|NA
CASSLRGEGNTEAFF
TGTGCCAGCAGCTTAAGAGGGGAGGGAAATACTGAAGCTTTCTTT
>NA|TRBJ2-3|TRBV27|NA
CASSFRAAARDTQYF
TGTGCCAGCAGTTTTCGAGCGGCCGCCAGGGATACGCAGTATTTT
>NA|TRBJ1-5|TRBV4-1|NA
CASSQWGEGNQPQHF
TGCGCCAGCAGCCAATGGGGAGAGGGCAATCAGCCCCAGCATTTT
>NA|TRBJ2-2|TRBV28|NA
CAIQVANTGELFF
TGTGCCATCCAGGTCGCGAACACCGGGGAGCTGTTTTTT
>NA|TRBJ1-1|TRBV28|few
CASSLPGSEGTEAFF
TGTGCCAGCAGTTTACCGGGATCCGAGGGTACTGAAGCTTTCTTT
>TRBD2|TRBJ2-7|TRBV6-1|NA
CASSEIAGIYEQYF
TGTGCCAGCAGTGAAATAGCGGGAATTTACGAGCAGTACTTC
>NA|TRBJ2-2|TRBV12-5|once
CASGLVVSGNTGELFF
TGTGCTAGTGGTTTGGTAGTTTCAGGGAACACCGGGGAGCTGTTTTTT
>TRBD1|TRBJ1-1|TRBV11-3|NA
CASSSNRDSGEAFF
TGTGCCAGCAGCTCCAACCGGGACAGCGGGGAAGCTTTCTTT
>NA|TRBJ1-1|TRBV10-3|NA
CATRTGNTEAFF
TGTGCCACCCGAACAGGGAACACTGAAGCTTTCTTT
>NA|TRBJ2-7|TRBV6-5|NA
CASSYVAGPYEQYF
TGTGCCAGCAGTTACGTCGCGGGGCCCTACGAGCAGTACTTC
>TRBD1|TRBJ1-2|TRBV4-2|NA
CASSRDRDRGYTF
TGTGCCAGCAGCCGGGACAGGGATCGGGGCTACACCTTC
>NA|TRBJ2-1|TRBV14|NA
CASSPLDTYNEQFF
TGTGCCAGCAGCCCTTTGGACACCTACAATGAGCAGTTCTTC
>NA|TRBJ1-5|TRBV6-5|NA
CASSEWGSRQPQHF
TGTGCCAGCAGTGAATGGGGATCTCGTCAGCCCCAGCATTTT
>NA|TRBJ1-2|TRBV6-5|few
CASSSSGPNYGYTF
TGTGCCAGCAGTAGCAGTGGGCCTAACTATGGCTACACCTTC
>TRBD2|TRBJ2-3|TRBV5-1|NA
CASSTGLAGAVDTQYF
TGCGCCAGCAGCACCGGACTAGCGGGAGCTGTGGATACGCAGTATTTT
>NA|TRBJ2-7|TRBV6-4|NA
CASSESEQYF
TGTGCCAGCAGTGAATCCGAGCAGTACTTC
>NA|TRBJ1-1|TRBV7-9|NA
CASSPGTRNTEAFF
TGTGCCAGCAGCCCTGGGACGAGGAACACTGAAGCTTTCTTT
>NA|TRBJ1-3|TRBV28|NA
CASRRQVSGNTIYF
TGTGCCAGCAGGCGACAGGTCTCTGGAAACACCATATATTTT
>NA|TRBJ2-2|TRBV7-6|NA
CASSWDGENTGELFF
TGTGCCAGCAGCTGGGACGGGGAGAACACCGGGGAGCTGTTTTTT